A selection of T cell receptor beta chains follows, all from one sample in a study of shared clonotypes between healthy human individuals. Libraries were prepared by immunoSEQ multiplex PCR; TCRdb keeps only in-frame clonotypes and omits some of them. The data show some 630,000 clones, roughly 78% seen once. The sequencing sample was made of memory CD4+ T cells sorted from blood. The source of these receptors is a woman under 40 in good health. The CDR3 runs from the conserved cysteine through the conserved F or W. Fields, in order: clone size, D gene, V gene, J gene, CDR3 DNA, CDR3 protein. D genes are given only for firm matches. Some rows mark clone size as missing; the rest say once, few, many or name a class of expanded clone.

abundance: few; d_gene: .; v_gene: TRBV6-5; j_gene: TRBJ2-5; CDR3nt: TGTGCCAGCAGGCGGGACAGTGTTCTTGGAGAGACCCAGTACTTC; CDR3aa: CASRRDSVLGETQYF
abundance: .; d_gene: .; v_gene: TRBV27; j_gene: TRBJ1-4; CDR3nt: TGTGCCAGCAGCCCAAGAAGGAAGGGTGAAAAACTGTTTTTT; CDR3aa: CASSPRRKGEKLFF
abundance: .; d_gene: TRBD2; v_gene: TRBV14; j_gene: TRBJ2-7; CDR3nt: TGTGCCAGCAGCCAACTACTAGCGGGAGGGTACGAGCAGTACTTC; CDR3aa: CASSQLLAGGYEQYF
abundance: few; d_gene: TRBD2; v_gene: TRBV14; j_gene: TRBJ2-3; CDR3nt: TGTGCCAGCAGCCAAGGACTAGCGGGAGGCACAGATACGCAGTATTTT; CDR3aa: CASSQGLAGGTDTQYF
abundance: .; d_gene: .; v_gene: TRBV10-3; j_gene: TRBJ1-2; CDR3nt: TGTGCCATCAGTGAGTCGGGGTACTATGGCTACACCTTC; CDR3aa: CAISESGYYGYTF
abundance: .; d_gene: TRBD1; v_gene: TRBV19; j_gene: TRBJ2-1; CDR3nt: TGTGCCAGTAGTAGGGGACAGGGATCTTCCTACAATGAGCAGTTCTTC; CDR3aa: CASSRGQGSSYNEQFF
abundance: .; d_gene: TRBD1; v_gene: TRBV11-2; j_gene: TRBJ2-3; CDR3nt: TGTGCCAGCAGCTTAGTTGTGGGACAGACGCAGTATTTT; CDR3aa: CASSLVVGQTQYF
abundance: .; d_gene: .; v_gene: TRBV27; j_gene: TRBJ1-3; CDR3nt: TGTGCCAGCAGTCCCATCGTCCCCGGGTCAAGCTTCAGTTACTCTGGAAACACCATATATTTT; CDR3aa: CASSPIVPGSSFSYSGNTIYF
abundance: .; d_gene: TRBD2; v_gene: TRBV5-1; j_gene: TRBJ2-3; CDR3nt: TGTGCCAGCAGCTCATGGACTAGTATATCCGATACGCAGTATTTT; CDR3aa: CASSSWTSISDTQYF
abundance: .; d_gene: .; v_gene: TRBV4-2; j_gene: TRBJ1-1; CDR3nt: TGTGCCAGCAGCCCCGGACACTCTGCCTCCCGAGGGGATGAAGCTTTCTTT; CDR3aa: CASSPGHSASRGDEAFF
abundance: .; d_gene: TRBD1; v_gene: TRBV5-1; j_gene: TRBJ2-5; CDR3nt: TGCGCCAGCATCGGGACAGGGGGTTTCCAAGAGACCCAGTACTTC; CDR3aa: CASIGTGGFQETQYF
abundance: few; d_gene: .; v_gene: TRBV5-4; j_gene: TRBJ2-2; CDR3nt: TGTGCCAGCAGCTTGTTCGGAAGTAGAGACGGGGAGCTGTTTTTT; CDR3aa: CASSLFGSRDGELFF
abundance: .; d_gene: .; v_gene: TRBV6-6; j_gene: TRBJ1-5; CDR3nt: TGTGCCAGCAGGGACGGGACGGATAATCAGCCCCAGCATTTT; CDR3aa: CASRDGTDNQPQHF
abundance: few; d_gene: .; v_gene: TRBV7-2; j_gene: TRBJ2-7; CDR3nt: TGTGCCAGGGGCAGCACCTACGAGCAGTACTTC; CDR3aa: CARGSTYEQYF
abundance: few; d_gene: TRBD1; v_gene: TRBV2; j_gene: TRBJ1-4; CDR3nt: TGTGCCAGCAGTTACAGGGGTGGAGAAAAACTGTTTTTT; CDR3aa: CASSYRGGEKLFF
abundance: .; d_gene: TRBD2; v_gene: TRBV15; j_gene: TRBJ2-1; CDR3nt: TGTGCCACCAGCAGGAAATTCCACGGGCTAGCGGGGCCCAATGAGCAGTTCTTC; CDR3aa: CATSRKFHGLAGPNEQFF
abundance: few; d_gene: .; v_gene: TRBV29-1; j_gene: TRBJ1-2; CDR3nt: TGCAGCGCTTCCGAGACAGGAGATGGCTACACCTTC; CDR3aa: CSASETGDGYTF
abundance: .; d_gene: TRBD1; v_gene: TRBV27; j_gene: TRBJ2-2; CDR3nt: TGTGCCAGCAGACCCGGGACAGGGGAAAGTACCGGGGAGCTGTTTTTT; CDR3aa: CASRPGTGESTGELFF
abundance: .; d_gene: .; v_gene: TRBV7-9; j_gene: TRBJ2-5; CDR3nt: TGTGCCAGCAAAGGAGATCAGACCCAGTACTTC; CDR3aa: CASKGDQTQYF
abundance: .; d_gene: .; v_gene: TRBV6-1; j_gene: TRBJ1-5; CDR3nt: TGTGCCAGCAGTAGACCGGGGGGTCAGCCCCAGCATTTT; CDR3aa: CASSRPGGQPQHF
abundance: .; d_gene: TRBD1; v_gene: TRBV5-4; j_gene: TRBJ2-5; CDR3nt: TGTGCCAGCAGCTTGTGGGACAGGGGTCAAGAGACCCAGTACTTC; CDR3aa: CASSLWDRGQETQYF
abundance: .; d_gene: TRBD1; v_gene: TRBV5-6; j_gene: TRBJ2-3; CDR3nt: TGTGCCAGCAACCAACAGGGGGCGCCTTATACGCAGTATTTT; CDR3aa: CASNQQGAPYTQYF
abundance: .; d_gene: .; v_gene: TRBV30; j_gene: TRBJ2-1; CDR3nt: TGTGCCTGGTGGGCCTCCTACAATGAGCAGTTCTTC; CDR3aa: CAWWASYNEQFF
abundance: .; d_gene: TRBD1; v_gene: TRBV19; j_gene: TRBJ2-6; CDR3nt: TGTGCCAGTAGTAAGGCCGGGACAGGGTTCTCTGGGGCCAACGTCCTGACTTTC; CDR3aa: CASSKAGTGFSGANVLTF
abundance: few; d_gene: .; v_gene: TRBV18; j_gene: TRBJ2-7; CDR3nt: TGTGCCAGCTCACCCCCGGACCAGGTCTACGAGCAGTACTTC; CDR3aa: CASSPPDQVYEQYF
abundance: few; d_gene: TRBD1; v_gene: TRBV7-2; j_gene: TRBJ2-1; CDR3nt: TGTGCCAGCAGCTTAGATTCCGGGACAGGGGGCTACAATGAGCAGTTCTTC; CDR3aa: CASSLDSGTGGYNEQFF
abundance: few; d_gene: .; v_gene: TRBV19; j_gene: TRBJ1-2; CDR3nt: TGTGCCAGTAGTATAGGAGGGGTTACTGGCTACACCTTC; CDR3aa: CASSIGGVTGYTF
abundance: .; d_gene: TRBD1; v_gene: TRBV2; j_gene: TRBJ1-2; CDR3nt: TGTGCCAGCAGTGAGCAGGGACAGGGCCGTGGCTACACCTTC; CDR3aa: CASSEQGQGRGYTF